The entry below gives a single T cell receptor beta chain sequence along with its context. Its antigen is as yet unknown. This sample is drawn from a study of CXCR3-negative and CXCR3-positive naive CD8 T cells. General study points: TRB CDR3s were more hydrophobic in CXCR3-positive than in CXCR3-negative naive cells.

Per the germline V gene, CDR1 is SEHNR and CDR2 is FQNEAQ (reference sequence). This CDR3 region has 12 residues. It was by 5' RACE with UMI labels that the TRB cDNA libraries were prepared. TCRdb derives one entry per CDR3 protein from the 5' RACE reads, leaving out DNA. The sample holds about 89,000 distinct CDR3 sequences. The specimen sequenced was naive CXCR3+ CD8+ T cells from blood. The subset denotes: CD45RO-CCR7+CD27+CD95- naive CD8+ T cells expressing CXCR3 (TNR3+). The chain couples TRBV7-9 to TRBJ2-7. The TCR was taken from a human donor in good health. Some clones in this sample may be carry-over from other donors' samples. The CDR3: CASSAQTYEQYF.